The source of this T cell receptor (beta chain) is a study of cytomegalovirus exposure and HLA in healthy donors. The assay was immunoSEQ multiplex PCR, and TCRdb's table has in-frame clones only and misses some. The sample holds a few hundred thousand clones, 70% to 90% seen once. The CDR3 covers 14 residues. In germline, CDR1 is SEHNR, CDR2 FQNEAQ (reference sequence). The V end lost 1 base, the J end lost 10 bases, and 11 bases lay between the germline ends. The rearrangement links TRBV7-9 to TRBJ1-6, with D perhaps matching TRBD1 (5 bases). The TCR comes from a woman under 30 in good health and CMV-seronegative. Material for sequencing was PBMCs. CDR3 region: CASSLGRGQSPLHF. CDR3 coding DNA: TGTGCCAGCAGCTTAGGAAGGGGTCAGTCACCCCTCCACTTT. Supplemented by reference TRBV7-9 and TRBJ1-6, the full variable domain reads DTGVSQNPRHKITKRGQNVTFRCDPISEHNRLYWYRQTLGQGPEFLTYFQNEAQLEKSRLLSDRFSAERPKGSFSTLEIQRTEQGDSAMYLCASSLGRGQSPLHFGNGTRLTVT.